The rows below give T cell receptor beta chains drawn from one sample of a study of vaccination and CD4 T cells after COVID-19. For these receptors, no antigen is known. TCRdb ran MiXCR on the PCR reads and lists one entry per CDR3 protein. The repertoire holds roughly 20,000 distinct CDR3 sequences, with 70% as singletons. The sequencing sample was made of CD4+ T cells from blood, cultured in vitro. These receptors were taken from a human donor who had recovered from COVID-19. The CDR3 runs from the conserved cysteine through the conserved F or W. The D gene is left open where the match is weak. The size field is filled for only some rows; it gives once, few, many or a size class.

CDR3 protein | CDR3 DNA | J gene | V gene | D gene | clone size
CASSYSGGRAYEQFF | TGTGCCAGCAGTTACTCGGGCGGGAGGGCATATGAGCAGTTCTTC | TRBJ2-1 | TRBV6-5 | TRBD2 | .
CASSKGLQSSTDTQYF | TGTGCCAGCAGCAAGGGACTGCAATCTAGCACAGATACGCAGTATTTT | TRBJ2-3 | TRBV21-1 | . | .
CASSYVRGPGGYTF | TGTGCCAGCAGCTACGTGCGGGGGCCGGGTGGCTACACCTTC | TRBJ1-2 | TRBV7-2 | . | .
CASSRSGTENEKLFF | TGTGCCAGCAGCCGTTCCGGGACAGAGAATGAAAAACTGTTTTTT | TRBJ1-4 | TRBV7-3 | TRBD1 | .
CATSDASGTGRYGYTF | TGTGCCACCAGTGATGCATCCGGGACAGGCAGATATGGCTACACCTTC | TRBJ1-2 | TRBV24-1 | TRBD1 | .
CASSSRTVPLEQYF | TGTGCCAGCAGCTCACGGACCGTCCCCCTCGAGCAGTACTTC | TRBJ2-7 | TRBV7-2 | . | .
CSARTDFNQPQHF | TGCAGTGCTAGGACAGACTTCAATCAGCCCCAGCATTTT | TRBJ1-5 | TRBV20-1 | . | .
CASSQITGRVFTEAFF | TGCGCCAGCAGCCAGATTACAGGGAGGGTGTTCACTGAAGCTTTCTTT | TRBJ1-1 | TRBV4-1 | . | .
CSATVPFEAFF | TGCAGTGCTACAGTGCCCTTTGAAGCTTTCTTT | TRBJ1-1 | TRBV20-1 | . | few
CASSLTGQDYEQYF | TGTGCCAGCTCACTAACAGGACAGGACTACGAGCAGTACTTC | TRBJ2-7 | TRBV18 | TRBD1 | .
CASSIEVPTGELFF | TGTGCCAGTAGTATAGAGGTACCCACCGGGGAGCTGTTTTTT | TRBJ2-2 | TRBV19 | . | .
CASSPRGQGDGYTF | TGTGCCAGCTCACCAAGGGGACAGGGGGACGGCTACACCTTC | TRBJ1-2 | TRBV18 | TRBD1 | once
CATTGGGRSNQPQHF | TGTGCCACCACGGGAGGGGGTCGCAGCAATCAGCCCCAGCATTTT | TRBJ1-5 | TRBV6-2/TRBV6-3 | . | .
CASSLGGGRTTVRDGYTF | TGTGCCAGCAGCTTGGGGGGGGGGAGGACGACCGTGAGGGATGGCTACACCTTC | TRBJ1-2 | TRBV11-2 | . | .
CSARGYSRNTEAFF | TGCAGTGCTAGAGGGTACTCAAGGAACACTGAAGCTTTCTTT | TRBJ1-1 | TRBV20-1 | . | .
CASSYGGYQYF | TGTGCCAGCAGTTACGGGGGCTACCAGTACTTC | TRBJ2-5 | TRBV6-2/TRBV6-3 | . | .